This T cell receptor beta chain stems from a study of T cell responses to AZD1222 COVID-19 vaccine. Using immunoSEQ multiplex PCR, the repertoire was profiled, and TCRdb retains in-frame clones only, with some absent. The sample has over 120,000 clones; approximately 91% are singletons. Study results and caveats: Receipt of two AZD1222 doses was followed by a rise in Spike-specific TCR breadth and depth. Seropositive at baseline were only six or seven AZD1222 recipients. Without day 14 samples, only post-peak T cell repertoires were studied. A reported finding is that nearly half of spike-specific TCRs target unmutated variant regions.

This clone was recorded at least ten times. As yet, its antigen is unknown. Trimming stripped 0 bases from V and 2 bases from J, with 11 bases between. The CDR3 is 15 amino acids. The germline gives CDR1 GTSNPN, CDR2 SVGIG (reference sequence). The genes are TRBV30 and TRBJ1-5; unclear D gene. The input for sequencing was peripheral blood, taken 28 days after the second dose of the MenACWY control vaccine. The source is an adult who received the MenACWY meningococcal vaccine as a control. The CDR3 DNA follows: TGTGCCTGGAGTGTACCGGGGTTCGGCAATCAGCCCCAGCATTTT. This encodes CAWSVPGFGNQPQHF.